The rows below give T cell receptor beta chains drawn from one sample of a study of blood T cell repertoires in COVID-19. Using immunoSEQ multiplex PCR, the repertoire was profiled, and TCRdb retains in-frame clones only, with some absent. The top ten clones hold about 1.4% of a sample with 400,000 or so clones, around nine tenths of them seen once. Sequences were obtained from peripheral blood. The receptors originated from a woman between 35 and 50 years old with COVID-19, enrolled during active disease. Each CDR3 is given with its conserved first and last residue. Fields, in order: V gene, J gene, CDR3 length, clone size, CDR3 protein. Clone size is stated in some rows and not others, as once, few, many or a class when expanded.

V: TRBV25-1
J: TRBJ1-2
length: 16
size: .
CDR3: CASSDQGRQGATGYTF

V: TRBV19
J: TRBJ2-2
length: 15
size: .
CDR3: CASSRYREGTGELFF

V: TRBV27
J: TRBJ2-7
length: 13
size: .
CDR3: CASRGGGLYEQYF

V: TRBV5-1
J: TRBJ2-5
length: 14
size: .
CDR3: CASSQPRARETQYF

V: TRBV14
J: TRBJ1-6
length: 12
size: .
CDR3: CASSQGPSPLHF

V: TRBV5-1
J: TRBJ2-6
length: 16
size: few
CDR3: CASSLERGSAANVLTF

V: TRBV27
J: TRBJ2-3
length: 15
size: .
CDR3: CASSSAAAYTDTQYF

V: TRBV4-3
J: TRBJ2-7
length: 15
size: .
CDR3: CASSQETSGGFEQYF

V: TRBV5-1
J: TRBJ1-4
length: 14
size: .
CDR3: CASSLVGGLEKLFF

V: TRBV7-6
J: TRBJ2-2
length: 16
size: once
CDR3: CASSLGSGRSHGELFF

V: TRBV30
J: TRBJ1-4
length: 16
size: .
CDR3: CAWTPGTDARGEKLFF

V: TRBV6-5
J: TRBJ1-1
length: 15
size: .
CDR3: CASSRKGTGNTEAFF

V: TRBV14
J: TRBJ1-1
length: 14
size: .
CDR3: CASSQDLIWSEAFF

V: TRBV18
J: TRBJ2-1
length: 18
size: .
CDR3: CASSLRTSGRLSYNEQFF

V: TRBV4-1
J: TRBJ1-1
length: 15
size: .
CDR3: CASSQDFSSVTEAFF

V: TRBV27
J: TRBJ2-3
length: 14
size: .
CDR3: CASSKAGVVDTQYF

V: TRBV7-2
J: TRBJ2-2
length: 15
size: .
CDR3: CASTPGGVNTGELFF

V: TRBV7-3
J: TRBJ2-1
length: 18
size: once
CDR3: CASSLVAVGTSGYNEQFF

V: TRBV7-7
J: TRBJ2-7
length: 13
size: .
CDR3: CASSSDRGGEQYF

V: TRBV11-2
J: TRBJ1-3
length: 14
size: .
CDR3: CASSLVQGGNTIYF

V: TRBV7-9
J: TRBJ1-3
length: 17
size: few
CDR3: CASSSGQAASSGNTIYF